The TCR beta chain described here comes from a study of CD8+ T cells in alopecia areata. Sequencing used cDNA as its template, made by extracting RNA and reverse transcribing it. The protocol was immunoSEQ multiplex PCR, while the TCRdb copy is restricted to in-frame clones and leaves out a portion. The sample has 150,000 or so clones, around 49% seen once. The V and J ends lost 0 bases and 8 bases respectively, with 13 bases between them. This CDR3 has 13 amino acids. Germline V gives CDR1 GTSNPN, CDR2 SVGIG (reference sequence). Whole-study findings and limits: The study found higher clonality in lesional than normal scalp, especially in alopecia totalis/universalis. TCRs were shared less clearly across patients than in mice, possibly for HLA-related reasons.

This clone appeared a few times. Its matching antigen is unknown. Source: CD8+ T cells sorted from blood, taken at week 0. The V call is TRBV30, the J call TRBJ1-2, with D possibly matching TRBD1 (5 bases). The clonotype was recovered from a human donor with alopecia areata. The CDR3 coding sequence is TGTGCCTGGAGTGTACAGGCAGGATCGGGCTACACCTTC. Its protein is CAWSVQAGSGYTF.